This passage covers 29 T cell receptor beta chains from one sample sequenced in a study of CD8+ T cells in alopecia areata. Extracted RNA was reverse transcribed into cDNA, the sequencing template. Assay used: immunoSEQ multiplex PCR; TCRdb lists only in-frame clones, some missing. This sample has about 180,000 clones, with about 66% found just once. This specimen was CD8+ T cells sorted from blood, taken at week 0. The receptors here all came from a human donor with alopecia areata.

This clone has just one count. Other DNA sequences in this specimen translate into the identical CDR3. The chain uses TRBV13 and TRBJ1-5, with D unresolved. Germline CDR1 is PRHDT and CDR2 is FYEKMQ (reference sequence). The V end was cut by 0 bases, the J end by 7 bases, with 4 bases between. The CDR3 is 12 residues long. CDR3 loop: CASSLGRQPQHF. The CDR3 DNA follows: TGTGCCAGCAGCTTAGGAAGGCAGCCCCAGCATTTT.

The V gene is TRBV6-6, the J gene TRBJ1-1; maybe TRBD1 (5 bases). The germline V gene has CDR1 MNHNY and CDR2 SVGAGI (reference sequence). The CDR3 is made up of 13 amino acids. Trimming removed 7 bases from V and 3 bases from J, with 12 bases in between. CDR3 sequence: CASTGGWDTEAFF. The CDR3 DNA follows: TGTGCCAGCACCGGGGGGTGGGACACTGAAGCTTTCTTT.

The chain recombines TRBV9 with TRBJ2-1; possibly TRBD2 for D (5 bases). The CDR3 consists of 15 residues. Germline CDR1 SGDLS, CDR2 YYNGEE. V lost 0 bases to trimming and J lost 1 base, with 8 bases between them. In DNA form, the CDR3 reads TGTGCCAGCAGCGTAGGGGGAGCTTCCTACAATGAGCAGTTCTTC. Translating it yields CASSVGGASYNEQFF.

The chain links TRBV20-1 to TRBJ2-1; 7 positions agree with TRBD1. V lost 6 bases to trimming and J lost 16 bases; unmatched junction nucleotides: 12. The CDR3 loop spans 11 amino acids. Germline V gene sequence: CDR1 DFQATT, CDR2 SNEGSKA (reference sequence). DNA for the CDR3: TGCAGTGCAAACCGACAGGGCGGCTTATTCTTC. Its protein is CSANRQGGLFF.

The CDR3 region has the DNA TGTGCCAGCAGTGAATTTGCCTACGAGCAGTACTTC. Its protein is CASSEFAYEQYF. The gene calls are TRBV25-1 and TRBJ2-7; no firm D call. The CDR3 consists of 12 residues. Germline V CDR1 and CDR2: MGHDK, SYGVNS. V was cut by 1 base and J by 2 bases, with 3 bases left in between.

The V call is TRBV6-5, the J call TRBJ2-6; 8 nucleotides line up with TRBD2. The CDR3 spans 14 residues. Germline CDR1 MNHEY, CDR2 SVGAGI. The CDR3 region has the DNA TGTGCTGTCGGGGGGGGTTCTGGGGCCAACGTCCTGACTTTC. Translated: CAVGGGSGANVLTF.

On this clone itself: The junction shows a germline mismatch at one end, possibly a read error. V is TRBV7-7 and J is TRBJ2-5; tentative D call: TRBD1 (5 bases). The CDR3 has 13 residues. Germline CDR1 is SSHAT and CDR2 is FNYEAQ (reference sequence). CDR3 loop: CASSSDSKETQYF. The CDR3 bases are TGTGCTAGCAGTTCCGACAGTAAAGAGACCCAGTACTTC. The full variable domain, its missing parts supplied by reference TRBV7-7 and TRBJ2-5, is GAGVSQSPRYKVTKRGQDVTLRCDPISSHATLYWYQQALGQGPEFLTYFNYEAQPDKSGLPSDRFSAERPEGSISTLTIQRTEQRDSAMYRCASSSDSKETQYFGPGTRLLVL.

Here the CDR3 DNA reads TGTGCCAGCAGGAAAGACATGGAGACTGAAGCTTTCTTT. Residues: CASRKDMETEAFF. The chain joins TRBV5-4 to TRBJ1-1; the D is unclear. Looked up from germline, CDR1 is SGHNT and CDR2 is YYREEE (reference sequence). V lost 5 bases to trimming and J lost 5 bases, with 13 bases between them. The CDR3 totals 13 residues. Full variable domain (rest looked up from reference TRBV5-4 and TRBJ1-1): ETGVTQSPTHLIKTRGQQVTLRCSSQSGHNTVSWYQQALGQGPQFIFQYYREEENGRGNFPPRFSGLQFPNYSSELNVNALELDDSALYLCASRKDMETEAFFGQGTRLTVV.

The V gene is TRBV7-8, the J gene TRBJ1-2; D not resolved. There are 11 residues in the CDR3. Trimming cost V 5 bases and J 7 bases, with 8 bases left between them. Germline CDR1 reads SGHVS; CDR2 reads FQNEAQ. CDR3 coding DNA: TGTGCCAGCAGCAACGGACTTGGCTACACCTTC. Translating gives CASSNGLGYTF.

The chain is built from TRBV19 and TRBJ1-6, with no clear D. Trimming took off 5 bases at V and 16 bases at J, with 15 bases between the two ends. The CDR3 is made up of 12 amino acids. Germline V gene lookup returns CDR1 LNHDA and CDR2 SQIVND (reference sequence). For the CDR3, the DNA is TGTGCCAGTAGTGCCCAAGGGTGGGTTCTCCACTTT. This gives the protein CASSAQGWVLHF.

The rearrangement links TRBV13 to TRBJ1-2; TRBD1 matches at 12 bases. Germline V gene lookup returns CDR1 PRHDT and CDR2 FYEKMQ (reference sequence). V lost 5 bases, J lost 6 bases, and 4 bases stayed unmatched. The CDR3 has 14 residues. CDR3 in DNA: TGTGCCAGCAGCAACGGGACAGGGGGCGATGGCTACACCTTC. Protein product: CASSNGTGGDGYTF.

This chain links TRBV5-6 with TRBJ2-7; D possibly corresponds to TRBD1 (6 bases). The CDR3 sequence is 13 residues long. V lost 6 bases and J 1 base, leaving 11 bases between the germline ends. From germline, CDR1 is SGHDT and CDR2 YYEEEE. The CDR3 bases are TGTGCCAGCAACCAGGGGTCATCCTACGAGCAGTACTTC. This gives the protein CASNQGSSYEQYF.

This clone was picked up a small number of times. In nucleotides, the CDR3 is TGTGCCAGCAGCTCGCGTAGAGGGACAGTGTCCAGCGAGCAGTACTTC. It translates to CASSSRRGTVSSEQYF. The rearrangement joins TRBV7-9 to TRBJ2-7, with 7 bases that match TRBD1. CDR3 size: 16 residues. The germline CDR1 and CDR2 sequences are SEHNR and FQNEAQ (reference sequence). J lost 6 bases, V lost 4 bases, and 15 bases had no gene match.

The rearrangement uses TRBV2 and TRBJ2-3; D call uncertain. Trimming removed 7 bases from V and 4 bases from J, with 3 bases in between. Per germline, CDR1 SNHLY and CDR2 FYNNEI. CDR3 size: 10 residues. The CDR3 reads CASKADTQYF. CDR3 DNA: TGTGCCAGCAAGGCAGATACGCAGTATTTT.

CDR3: CASSPSLAGGSSYEQYF. CDR3 DNA: TGTGCCAGCAGCCCCTCACTAGCGGGGGGGAGCTCCTACGAGCAGTACTTC. The J gene is TRBJ2-7, the V gene TRBV4-2, with 13 bases aligning to TRBD2. Trimming cost V 4 bases and J 0 bases; bases outside gene matches: 6. From germline, CDR1 is LGHNA and CDR2 YNFKEQ. The CDR3 totals 17 residues.

The rearrangement joins TRBV9 to TRBJ1-2; D may be TRBD1 (5 bases). The CDR3 spans 14 residues. Per the germline V gene, CDR1 is SGDLS and CDR2 is YYNGEE. V lost 3 bases and J 5 bases, leaving 14 bases between the germline ends. CDR3 amino acids: CASSAGTRSYGYTF. DNA for the CDR3: TGTGCCAGCAGCGCCGGGACCCGTTCTTATGGCTACACCTTC. The full variable domain, rest sourced from reference TRBV9 and TRBJ1-2, is DSGVTQTPKHLITATGQRVTLRCSPRSGDLSVYWYQQSLDQGLQFLIQYYNGEERAKGNILERFSAQQFPDLHSELNLSSLELGDSALYFCASSAGTRSYGYTFGSGTRLTVV.

There are a few counts of this clone. The J gene is TRBJ2-6, the V gene TRBV25-1; the D gene is possibly TRBD2 (6 bases). The V and J ends lost 3 bases and 1 base respectively, with 10 bases between them. Germline lookup yields CDR1 MGHDK and CDR2 SYGVNS. This CDR3 contains 16 residues. CDR3 residues: CASSESRESGANVLTF. In nucleotides, the CDR3 is TGTGCCAGCAGTGAGTCCCGGGAGTCTGGGGCCAACGTCCTGACTTTC.

The chain combines TRBV5-6 with TRBJ2-7; the D gene could be TRBD1 or TRBD2 (5 bases each). Deletions cut 7 bases from V and 2 bases from J, with 19 bases between. The CDR3 totals 15 residues. Germline loops: CDR1 SGHDT, CDR2 YYEEEE. The CDR3, as DNA: TGTGCCAGCGGCCCCCCCGGGACGGGCACCTACGAGCAGTACTTC. Translation: CASGPPGTGTYEQYF.

DNA of the CDR3: TGTGCCAGCAGCCCGGTGGACAGTGAGCAGTACTTC. As protein: CASSPVDSEQYF. The J gene is TRBJ2-7, the V gene TRBV14; TRBD1 might be the D (6 bases). The CDR3 totals 12 residues. Germline CDR1 and CDR2: SGHDN and FVKESK. V lost 4 bases and J lost 7, with 11 bases in between.

The J gene is TRBJ2-7, the V gene TRBV6-1; D is unclear. The CDR3 spans 13 residues. V shed 2 bases and J shed 4 bases, with 9 bases lying between them. Germline CDR1 MNHNS, CDR2 SASEGT. This CDR3 is CASSEYEAYEQYF. CDR3 nucleotides: TGTGCCAGCAGTGAATACGAGGCTTACGAGCAGTACTTC.

CDR3 sequence (DNA): TGTGCCAGCAGCTCACCACTCGAGGGTTCCCAACCCTCAGGCGAGCAGTACTTC. Protein: CASSSPLEGSQPSGEQYF. The V gene is TRBV9, the J gene TRBJ2-7; tentatively, D is TRBD2 (5 bases). The CDR3 contains 18 residues. V lost 4 bases, J lost 6 bases, and 29 bases lay in between. Germline V gene sequence: CDR1 SGDLS, CDR2 YYNGEE.

The table lists this clone with a few counts. Distinct nucleotide sequences in the sample also encode this CDR3. The V call is TRBV29-1, the J call TRBJ1-2, with 7 bases aligning to TRBD1. J was trimmed by 6 bases and V by 4 bases; bases with no gene match: 2. This CDR3 is built from 11 residues. Germline CDR1 reads SQVTM; CDR2 reads ANQGSEA. CDR3 protein: CSVGQGDGYTF. The CDR3, as DNA: TGCAGCGTTGGACAGGGTGATGGCTACACCTTC.

In this sample, this clone turned up a few times. The V call is TRBV5-6, the J call TRBJ1-2; D perhaps matches TRBD1 (6 bases). The CDR3 totals 13 residues. V was cut by 4 bases and J by 3 bases, with 10 bases left in between. CDR1 is SGHDT and CDR2 is YYEEEE in the germline V gene. As DNA, the CDR3 is TGTGCCAGCAGCGTGGACAGTTACTATGGCTACACCTTC. This codes for CASSVDSYYGYTF.

This sequence joins TRBV5-1 and TRBJ2-6, with D hard to call. V lost 4 bases and J 3 bases, leaving 20 bases between the germline ends. This CDR3 region has 18 residues. Germline V gives CDR1 SGHRS, CDR2 YFSETQ. The CDR3, as DNA: TGCGCCAGCAGCGCCCTTTATTGGATCCCTTTTGGGGCCAACGTCCTGACTTTC. As protein: CASSALYWIPFGANVLTF.

V gene TRBV20-1 combines with J gene TRBJ1-1, with D unresolved. This CDR3 region has 11 residues. The V end was cut by 5 bases, the J end by 3 bases, with 7 bases between. From germline, CDR1 is DFQATT and CDR2 SNEGSKA (reference sequence). The CDR3 here is CSAHPHTEAFF. Written as DNA, the CDR3 is TGCAGTGCTCATCCTCACACTGAAGCTTTCTTT.

The chain employs TRBV4-1 and TRBJ2-2; D not resolved. The CDR3 runs 14 residues. The V end was cut by 2 bases, the J end by 2 bases, with 6 bases between. CDR1 is MGHRA, CDR2 YSYEKL, per germline. The CDR3 coding sequence is TGCGCCAGCAGCCAAACGGGTAACACCGGGGAGCTGTTTTTT. This encodes CASSQTGNTGELFF.

A few counts support this clone. This chain connects TRBV27 to TRBJ1-5; D is uncertain. The V end was cut by 0 bases, the J end by 0 bases, with 6 bases between. The CDR3 is 15 amino acids. Looked up from germline, CDR1 is MNHEY and CDR2 is SMNVEV (reference sequence). The CDR3 DNA sequence: TGTGCCAGCAGTTTATCTGGGTATAGCAATCAGCCCCAGCATTTT. Translating it yields CASSLSGYSNQPQHF.

This clone appeared a few times. This chain joins TRBV4-2 and TRBJ1-2; TRBD1 agrees at 9 bases. Trimming cost V 3 bases and J 4 bases; bases outside gene matches: 9. The CDR3 is made up of 16 amino acids. Per the germline V gene, CDR1 is LGHNA and CDR2 is YNFKEQ. DNA for the CDR3: TGTGCCAGCAGCCACTGGGGACAGGGAGACGGCTATGGCTACACCTTC. Residues: CASSHWGQGDGYGYTF.

The genes are TRBV7-3 and TRBJ2-5, with TRBD1 matching 9 bases. With 5 bases clipped from V and 1 base from J, the junction kept 11 bases outside the gene matches. The CDR3 has 17 amino acids. Germline V CDR1 and CDR2: SGHTA, FQGTGA. CDR3 residues: CASSQDPDRGGQETQYF. The CDR3 nucleotides read TGTGCCAGCAGCCAAGATCCCGACAGGGGGGGCCAAGAGACCCAGTACTTC.